Below are 32 T cell receptor beta chains sequenced from a single sample in a study of T cell responses to AZD1222 COVID-19 vaccine. This table comes from immunoSEQ multiplex PCR, and its TCRdb copy is limited to in-frame clones, with some not included. The sample carries approximately 110,000 clones, roughly 80% recorded once. The source was peripheral blood, collected on day 0 of AZD1222 vaccination. These receptors came from an adult in good health.

V usage is TRBV11-2 and J usage is TRBJ1-1; D might be TRBD1 (5 bases). CDR1 is SGHAT and CDR2 is FQNNGV in the germline V gene. V lost 5 bases and J lost 1, with 14 bases in between. The CDR3 has 15 residues. The CDR3, as DNA: TGTGCCAGCAGCGCCATCGGGGCGGCGAACACTGAAGCTTTCTTT. Translation: CASSAIGAANTEAFF.

CDR3 sequence: CASSDDRGTNYGYTF. As DNA, the CDR3 is TGTGCCAGCAGTGACGACAGGGGGACTAACTATGGCTACACCTTC. The chain combines TRBV25-1 with TRBJ1-2, with TRBD1 matching 9 bases. The CDR3 runs to 15 residues. V gave up 3 bases and J gave up 0 bases; unmatched junction bases: 2. CDR1 is MGHDK, CDR2 SYGVNS, per germline.

This chain uses TRBV7-9 with TRBJ1-2; 9 bases fit TRBD1. The CDR3 consists of 15 residues. The ends lost 1 base at V and 4 bases at J; junction bases unmatched: 4. CDR1 SEHNR and CDR2 FQNEAQ come from the germline V gene (reference sequence). The CDR3 DNA is TGTGCCAGCAGCTTAGTGGACAGGGGTCGCTATGGCTACACCTTC. Protein sequence: CASSLVDRGRYGYTF.

The gene calls are TRBV7-2 and TRBJ1-1; a weak D match, TRBD1 (5 bases). This CDR3 contains 14 residues. Germline values: CDR1 SGHTA, CDR2 FQGNSA. The V end was cut by 3 bases, the J end by 8 bases, with 16 bases between. The CDR3 bases are TGTGCCAGCAGCTTCTCTCGACAGCTTGGAGAAGCTTTCTTT. Its translation: CASSFSRQLGEAFF.

The chain employs TRBV5-5 and TRBJ1-5, with TRBD1 matching over 8 bases. Germline values: CDR1 SGHKS, CDR2 YYEKEE (reference sequence). J gave up 6 bases and V 1 base, and 15 bases lay outside the gene matches. CDR3 size: 18 residues. The CDR3 nucleotides are TGTGCCAGCAGCTTGTTAGTGGCGGACAGGGTAATGGCTCAGCCCCAGCATTTT. Its translation is CASSLLVADRVMAQPQHF.

This chain uses TRBV5-1 with TRBJ1-3; 7 nucleotides line up with TRBD1. The CDR3 contains 17 residues. The V gene's germline CDR1 is SGHRS and CDR2 YFSETQ. V lost 2 bases and J lost 2; bases outside the gene matches: 10. CDR3 sequence (DNA): TGCGCCAGCAGCTTCTCACCCACAGGGGAGGCTGGAAACACCATATATTTT. This gives the protein CASSFSPTGEAGNTIYF.

The chain recombines TRBV3-1 (or the pseudogene TRBV3-2) with TRBJ2-2; no firm D call. The CDR3 totals 12 residues. CDR1 and CDR2 (germline): LGHDT, YNNKEL (reference sequence). V dropped 3 bases and J dropped 9 bases, with 8 bases sitting between them. The CDR3 DNA reads TGTGCCAGCAGCCAGTTATCGCGGGAGCTGTTTTTT. It specifies CASSQLSRELFF.

The genes are TRBV19 and TRBJ1-5; D is unresolved. Germline V gene lookup returns CDR1 LNHDA and CDR2 SQIVND (reference sequence). Trimming cost V 1 base and J 6 bases, with 4 bases left between them. The length of the CDR3 is 12 residues. The CDR3 here is CASSIALQPQHF. The CDR3 region has the DNA TGTGCCAGTAGTATAGCTCTTCAGCCCCAGCATTTT.

The CDR3 region is CASSRATGGGYGYTF. The CDR3 DNA reads TGTGCCAGCAGCCGGGCGACAGGGGGCGGCTATGGCTACACCTTC. The V gene is TRBV3-1 (or the pseudogene TRBV3-2), the J gene TRBJ1-2; the match to TRBD1 covers 10 bases. Germline V gene lookup returns CDR1 LGHDT and CDR2 YNNKEL (reference sequence). The junction had 6 bases not matched to a gene; V was cut back by 4 bases and J by 4 bases. CDR3 length equals 15 residues.

In this sample, this clone turned up a few times. The V call is TRBV11-2, the J call TRBJ2-1, with D perhaps given as TRBD1 or TRBD2 (6 bases each). V gave up 6 bases and J gave up 5 bases, with 17 bases separating them. Germline V gene data show CDR1 as SGHAT and CDR2 as FQNNGV. The CDR3 is 15 amino acids. The CDR3: CASSRFVGGHNEQFF. CDR3 nucleotide sequence: TGTGCCAGCAGTCGATTCGTGGGGGGCCACAATGAGCAGTTCTTC.

There are a few counts of this clone. Other DNA sequences in the same sample also yield this CDR3. The rearrangement uses TRBV5-1 and TRBJ1-2; perhaps TRBD1 as D (6 bases). The V and J ends lost 0 bases and 1 base respectively, with 7 bases between them. In germline, CDR1 is SGHRS, CDR2 YFSETQ. This CDR3 spans 14 amino acids. In DNA, the CDR3 is TGCGCCAGCAGCTTGGCAGGGGATAACTATGGCTACACCTTC. This encodes CASSLAGDNYGYTF.

This chain links TRBV9 with TRBJ1-6; D ambiguous. V lost 0 bases to trimming and J lost 5 bases, with 3 bases between them. This CDR3 has 13 amino acids. Germline assignment: CDR1 SGDLS and CDR2 YYNGEE. Here the CDR3 DNA reads TGTGCCAGCAGCGTAGGGGATAATTCACCCCTCCACTTT. Translated: CASSVGDNSPLHF.

This rearrangement joins TRBV7-3 to TRBJ1-6, with unresolved D. Trimming took 1 base from V and 8 from J, leaving 6 bases between them. This CDR3 is built from 13 residues. CDR1 SGHTA and CDR2 FQGTGA come from the germline V gene. In nucleotides, the CDR3 is TGTGCCAGCAGCTTAATCCGGGATTCACCCCTCCACTTT. Amino acid sequence: CASSLIRDSPLHF.

This clone was seen only a few times. The rearrangement joins TRBV19 to TRBJ1-1, with D unresolved. CDR1 is LNHDA, CDR2 SQIVND, per germline (reference sequence). The CDR3 consists of 13 residues. V was pared by 3 bases and J by 5 bases, with 10 bases between. CDR3: CASSIVGDTEAFF. CDR3 in DNA: TGTGCCAGTAGTATCGTGGGAGATACTGAAGCTTTCTTT.

The rearrangement uses TRBV4-3 and TRBJ2-5, with D possibly being TRBD1 or TRBD2 (5 bases each). CDR3 length: 15 amino acids. Germline V gene lookup returns CDR1 LGHNA and CDR2 YSLEER. V dropped 4 bases and J dropped 5 bases, with 17 bases sitting between them. The CDR3 sequence: CASSLGRGVWETQYF. The CDR3 nucleotides read TGCGCCAGCAGCCTGGGGCGAGGGGTTTGGGAGACCCAGTACTTC.

This chain links TRBV6-5 with TRBJ1-1; maybe TRBD1 (6 bases). Germline lookup yields CDR1 MNHEY and CDR2 SVGAGI. This CDR3 is built from 12 residues. Trimming took off 5 bases at V and 11 bases at J, with 15 bases between the two ends. The CDR3 loop reads CASSNPGVQAFF. For the CDR3, the DNA is TGTGCCAGCAGTAACCCAGGGGTTCAGGCTTTCTTT.

For the CDR3, the DNA is TGCAGCGTTGACGGGGGTGGCACTGAAGCTTTCTTT. Translated, it gives CSVDGGGTEAFF. The J gene is TRBJ1-1, the V gene TRBV29-1, with D perhaps matching TRBD1 (5 bases). The CDR3 sequence is 12 residues long. Germline V gene data show CDR1 as SQVTM and CDR2 as ANQGSEA. Trimming pared 3 bases from V and 4 bases from J, leaving 9 bases between.

This clone has a single count. The chain recombines TRBV5-8 with TRBJ2-1; possibly TRBD1 or TRBD2 for D (5 bases each). Germline-derived CDR1 and CDR2 are SGHTS and YDEGEE. The V end was cut by 3 bases, the J end by 5 bases, with 15 bases between. CDR3 size: 15 residues. CDR3 in DNA: TGTGCCAGCAGCTCGAGGGGAGTACTCGACAATGAGCAGTTCTTC. It codes for CASSSRGVLDNEQFF. The variable domain in full, completed from reference TRBV5-8 and TRBJ2-1, reads EAGVTQSPTHLIKTRGQQATLRCSPISGHTSVYWYQQALGLGLQFLLWYDEGEERNRGNFPPRFSGRQFPNYSSELNVNALELEDSALYLCASSSRGVLDNEQFFGPGTRLTVL.

The rearrangement uses TRBV4-2 and TRBJ2-1, with D perhaps TRBD2 (5 bases). Trimming removed 1 base from V and 4 bases from J, with 8 bases in between. From germline, CDR1 is LGHNA and CDR2 YNFKEQ. The CDR3 covers 14 residues. The CDR3 bases are TGTGCCAGCAGCCAAGTAGAGGGTTACAATGAGCAGTTCTTC. It is translated as CASSQVEGYNEQFF.

The chain uses TRBV15 and TRBJ2-7, with D maybe TRBD1 (5 bases). The CDR3 totals 14 residues. Germline values: CDR1 LNHNV, CDR2 YYDKDF (reference sequence). Trimming left V 4 bases short and J 0 bases short, with 10 bases between. The CDR3, as DNA: TGTGCCACCAGCACGACAGTAGGCTCCTACGAGCAGTACTTC. Its translation: CATSTTVGSYEQYF.

The chain uses TRBV12-3 or TRBV12-4 and TRBJ1-1; D is undetermined. This CDR3 has 13 amino acids. Trimming pared 6 bases from V and 3 bases from J, leaving 11 bases between. The CDR3 sequence is CASSRRADTEAFF. CDR3 nucleotides: TGTGCCAGCAGCAGACGGGCGGACACTGAAGCTTTCTTT.

The count of this clone is one. The V call is TRBV5-8, the J call TRBJ2-7; D is unresolved. Trimming left V 0 bases short and J 4 bases short, with 8 bases between. CDR1 and CDR2 (germline): SGHTS, YDEGEE. The CDR3 has 13 amino acids. The CDR3 reads CASSLDSRYEQYF. In DNA, the CDR3 is TGTGCCAGCAGCTTGGATTCACGATACGAGCAGTACTTC.

The chain recombines TRBV5-5 with TRBJ2-6; D is possibly TRBD1 (6 bases). CDR1 is SGHKS, CDR2 YYEKEE, per germline (reference sequence). CDR3 length: 15 amino acids. Trimming removed 4 bases at V and 3 bases at J, with 11 bases between. CDR3 nucleotide sequence: TGTGCCAGCAGCCAGGACAGTTTTGGGGCCAACGTCCTGACTTTC. Protein product: CASSQDSFGANVLTF.

This clone has a count of ten or more. This chain links TRBV3-1 (or the pseudogene TRBV3-2) with TRBJ1-4; no reliable D call. CDR1 is LGHDT and CDR2 is YNNKEL in the germline V gene (reference sequence). The CDR3 runs 17 residues. Trimming took off 4 bases at V and 7 bases at J, with 22 bases between the two ends. CDR3 sequence (DNA): TGTGCCAGCAGCCCCCTAGGACTCTCGGTCGGTGGTGAAAAACTGTTTTTT. Translation: CASSPLGLSVGGEKLFF.

This clone was counted between two and nine times. The rearrangement links TRBV19 to TRBJ1-1; possibly TRBD1 for D (5 bases). Trimming stripped 3 bases from V and 5 bases from J, with 16 bases between. CDR1 and CDR2 (germline): LNHDA, SQIVND (reference sequence). The CDR3 runs 15 residues. CDR3 in amino acids: CASSIRRGIWTEAFF. The CDR3 DNA sequence: TGTGCCAGTAGTATCCGCCGGGGGATATGGACTGAAGCTTTCTTT.

This sequence joins TRBV18 and TRBJ2-3, with D possibly TRBD1 on 7 matching bases. The CDR3 is made up of 15 amino acids. Trimming shortened V by 2 bases and J by 2 bases, and 11 bases separated the two germline ends. In germline, CDR1 is KGHSH, CDR2 LQKENI. The CDR3 region is CASSPVRGDTDTQYF. The CDR3 DNA reads TGTGCCAGCTCACCAGTCAGGGGGGACACAGATACGCAGTATTTT.

The chain couples TRBV9 to TRBJ2-2; D gene uncertain. Trimming cost V 2 bases and J 6 bases, with 8 bases left between them. Germline values: CDR1 SGDLS, CDR2 YYNGEE. The CDR3 is made up of 13 amino acids. The DNA of the CDR3 is TGTGCCAGCAGCGTTGGATCACCCGGGGAGCTGTTTTTT. This gives the protein CASSVGSPGELFF.

V usage is TRBV25-1 and J usage is TRBJ1-4, with 9 positions matching TRBD1. V shed 4 bases, J shed 3 bases, and the junction held 6 bases outside the gene matches. This CDR3 region has 16 residues. The germline CDR1 and CDR2 sequences are MGHDK and SYGVNS. The CDR3: CASSASGTGPNEKLFF. CDR3 coding DNA: TGTGCCAGCAGTGCGTCCGGGACAGGGCCTAATGAAAAACTGTTTTTT.

This clone was observed once. The J gene is TRBJ2-1, the V gene TRBV14, with D uncertain. CDR3 size: 12 residues. Trimming stripped 5 bases from V and 3 bases from J, with 5 bases between. CDR1 is SGHDN and CDR2 is FVKESK in the germline V gene. Here the CDR3 reads CASSFRYNEQFF. The DNA of the CDR3 is TGTGCCAGCAGCTTCCGCTACAATGAGCAGTTCTTC.

V and J are TRBV18 and TRBJ1-2; D is uncertain. Per the germline V gene, CDR1 is KGHSH and CDR2 is LQKENI. The V gene lost 4 bases and the J gene lost 4 bases, with 13 bases spanning the gap. This CDR3 is 14 amino acids long. The CDR3 sequence is CASSLSQDVYGYTF. The DNA for the CDR3 is TGTGCCAGCTCACTCAGTCAGGACGTCTATGGCTACACCTTC.

The chain has TRBV19 and TRBJ1-2, with D unclear. Germline-derived CDR1 and CDR2 are LNHDA and SQIVND (reference sequence). CDR3 length: 13 amino acids. V lost 3 bases and J lost 0, with 5 bases in between. CDR3 coding DNA: TGTGCCAGTAGTATTGTCACTAACTATGGCTACACCTTC. Its translation: CASSIVTNYGYTF.

This chain joins TRBV7-8 and TRBJ1-5; D perhaps matches TRBD1 (6 bases). Trimming left V 5 bases short and J 2 bases short, with 22 bases between. The germline V gene encodes CDR1 SGHVS and CDR2 FQNEAQ. This CDR3 comprises 18 residues. The CDR3 loop is CASSTYRVPNMGNQPQHF. For the CDR3, the DNA is TGTGCCAGCAGCACGTACAGGGTGCCGAATATGGGCAATCAGCCCCAGCATTTT.